This entry lists 27 T cell receptor beta chains sequenced from one sample in a study of cytomegalovirus exposure and HLA in healthy donors. Primers: 60 Vbeta forward and 13 Jbeta reverse. The protocol was immunoSEQ multiplex PCR, while the TCRdb copy is restricted to in-frame clones and leaves out a portion. The sample includes fewer than 150,000 clones, around 85% of them seen just once. The material sequenced was PBMCs. The origin of the receptors is a woman in her 30s in good health and CMV-seropositive.

V is TRBV28 and J is TRBJ1-1, with D unclear. CDR3 length: 12 amino acids. Germline V lookup: CDR1 MDHEN, CDR2 SYDVKM. Deletions cut 6 bases from V and 11 bases from J, with 16 bases between. This chain's CDR3 is CASSPLTGRAFF. The CDR3 DNA is TGTGCCAGCAGCCCACTGACGGGGAGGGCTTTCTTT.

The count of this clone is one. The chain links TRBV30 to TRBJ2-1; 11 nucleotides line up with TRBD2. The germline V gene has CDR1 GTSNPN and CDR2 SVGIG (reference sequence). The CDR3 extends over 15 amino acids. The junction had 4 bases not matched to a gene; V was cut back by 3 bases and J by 3 bases. CDR3 nucleotides: TGTGCCTGGAGCACTAGCGGGAGCGTCTACAATGAGCAGTTCTTC. Encoded protein: CAWSTSGSVYNEQFF.

The chain is built from TRBV5-3 and TRBJ2-7; D remains ambiguous. TRBV5-3 is reported as an ORF; its role is uncertain. CDR3 size: 13 residues. Trimming shortened V by 4 bases and J by 12 bases, and 20 bases separated the two germline ends. CDR3 DNA sequence: TGTGCCAGAAGCAGCCCCAGTTCCGGGTGTGGGTACTTC. Translating it yields CARSSPSSGCGYF.

The J gene is TRBJ1-4, the V gene TRBV7-9, with TRBD1 as a possible D gene (6 bases). Germline CDR1 SEHNR, CDR2 FQNEAQ (reference sequence). Trimming left V 4 bases short and J 3 bases short, with 12 bases between. The CDR3 loop spans 15 amino acids. As DNA, the CDR3 is TGTGCCAGCAGCTCTACGGGACACCCTAATGAAAAACTGTTTTTT. Encoded protein: CASSSTGHPNEKLFF.

The rearrangement links TRBV5-6 to TRBJ2-7; TRBD1 matches at 10 bases. The ends lost 3 bases at V and 3 bases at J; junction bases unmatched: 12. CDR1 SGHDT and CDR2 YYEEEE come from the germline V gene. The CDR3 runs 17 residues. DNA of the CDR3: TGTGCCAGCAGCTGCTGCTCTTGGACAGGGGGGAACTACGAGCAGTACTTC. The encoded protein is CASSCCSWTGGNYEQYF.

This clone was found a few times. The J gene is TRBJ2-5, the V gene TRBV9; 8 bases fit TRBD2. Germline lookup yields CDR1 SGDLS and CDR2 YYNGEE. The V gene end was trimmed by 0 bases and the J gene end by 4 bases; junction bases not matched to a gene: 8. CDR3 length: 16 amino acids. The CDR3, as DNA: TGTGCCAGCAGCGTAGGGCCAGCGGGGGCCGGAGAGACCCAGTACTTC. Its translation: CASSVGPAGAGETQYF.

The V gene is TRBV6-1, the J gene TRBJ1-2, with D unclear. Looked up from germline, CDR1 is MNHNS and CDR2 is SASEGT. The CDR3 runs to 13 residues. V was cut by 2 bases and J by 3 bases, with 7 bases left in between. The chain's CDR3 is CASSEITDYGYTF. The CDR3 DNA is TGTGCCAGCAGTGAAATAACGGACTATGGCTACACCTTC.

A remark on this clone: The same CDR3 arises from other DNA sequences in this sample as well. J is TRBJ1-1 and V is TRBV7-9, with D hard to call. Trimming took off 4 bases at V and 3 bases at J, with 3 bases between the two ends. Germline loops: CDR1 SEHNR, CDR2 FQNEAQ (reference sequence). The CDR3 consists of 11 residues. The CDR3 bases are TGTGCCAGCAGCTCCGACACTGAAGCTTTCTTT. Translation: CASSSDTEAFF.

The chain carries TRBV6-6 and TRBJ2-7; 8 bases match TRBD1. V gave up 7 bases and J gave up 4 bases; unmatched junction bases: 12. Germline V gene lookup returns CDR1 MNHNY and CDR2 SVGAGI (reference sequence). CDR3 length equals 15 residues. CDR3: CASTDPDRVAYEQYF. CDR3 DNA: TGTGCCAGCACCGACCCGGACAGGGTTGCTTACGAGCAGTACTTC.

The chain links TRBV6-6 to TRBJ1-2; 8 nucleotides align to TRBD1. Trimming took 4 bases from V and 3 from J; bases not matched to a gene: 7. Germline V CDR1 and CDR2: MNHNY, SVGAGI (reference sequence). This CDR3 spans 15 amino acids. The CDR3 loop is CASSSQDRVDYGYTF. In DNA form, the CDR3 reads TGTGCCAGCAGTTCCCAGGACAGGGTGGACTATGGCTACACCTTC.

The J gene is TRBJ1-1, the V gene TRBV30; TRBD1 agrees at 7 bases. CDR1 is GTSNPN and CDR2 is SVGIG in the germline V gene (reference sequence). The CDR3 contains 18 residues. Trimming at V came to 5 bases and at J to 1 base, leaving 19 bases not matched to a gene. In nucleotides, the CDR3 is TGTGCCTGGGCTCGGGACAGATCTACAACTGGGGGGAACACTGAAGCTTTCTTT. Amino acids: CAWARDRSTTGGNTEAFF.

The chain is built from TRBV6-6 and TRBJ1-5; the D gene is possibly TRBD1 (5 bases). The CDR3 is 15 residues long. The germline CDR1 and CDR2 sequences are MNHNY and SVGAGI (reference sequence). V dropped 4 bases and J dropped 6 bases, with 16 bases sitting between them. This CDR3 is CASSSNLRETQPQHF. CDR3 DNA: TGTGCCAGCAGTTCCAACCTCAGGGAAACTCAGCCCCAGCATTTT.

The genes are TRBV29-1 and TRBJ2-1; 7 bases are shared with TRBD1. The CDR3 runs 14 residues. J lost 2 bases, V lost 7 bases, and 8 bases had no gene match. Per the germline V gene, CDR1 is SQVTM and CDR2 is ANQGSEA. The CDR3 is CSGRTGEPYNEQFF. CDR3 in DNA: TGCAGCGGGCGGACAGGCGAACCCTACAATGAGCAGTTCTTC.

V and J are TRBV11-2 and TRBJ2-7; the match to TRBD2 covers 7 bases. V gave up 5 bases and J gave up 0 bases; unmatched junction bases: 7. The CDR3 is made up of 15 amino acids. Germline loops: CDR1 SGHAT, CDR2 FQNNGV. Here the CDR3 reads CASSRTGTTSYEQYF. The DNA for the CDR3 is TGTGCCAGCAGCCGAACCGGGACTACCTCCTACGAGCAGTACTTC. Looking up the rest from reference TRBV11-2 and TRBJ2-7 gives the full variable domain: EAGVAQSPRYKIIEKRQSVAFWCNPISGHATLYWYQQILGQGPKLLIQFQNNGVVDDSQLPKDRFSAERLKGVDSTLKIQPAKLEDSAVYLCASSRTGTTSYEQYFGPGTRLTVT.

There are a few counts of this clone. V and J are TRBV30 and TRBJ1-1; D is possibly TRBD1 (6 bases). V was cut by 5 bases and J by 8 bases, with 15 bases left in between. Germline V CDR1 and CDR2: GTSNPN, SVGIG (reference sequence). The CDR3 extends over 12 amino acids. CDR3 in amino acids: CAWDPTGSEAFF. As DNA, the CDR3 is TGTGCCTGGGACCCGACAGGATCCGAAGCTTTCTTT.

The rearrangement links TRBV6-1 to TRBJ2-3; no clear D. Germline CDR1 is MNHNS and CDR2 is SASEGT. This CDR3 is built from 12 residues. Trimming left V 2 bases short and J 4 bases short, with 4 bases between. DNA for the CDR3: TGTGCCAGCAGTGAACTCGCAGATACGCAGTATTTT. Translating gives CASSELADTQYF.

The V gene is TRBV18, the J gene TRBJ1-4; possible D gene TRBD1, 5 bases. The germline CDR1 and CDR2 sequences are KGHSH and LQKENI. The CDR3 covers 15 residues. Between the trimmed V and J ends, which lost 6 bases and 5 bases, there was a span of 16 bases. The chain's CDR3 is CASSPYMGGNEKLFF. CDR3 sequence (DNA): TGTGCCAGCTCCCCCTACATGGGGGGGAATGAAAAACTGTTTTTT.

The rearrangement links TRBV2 to TRBJ1-5, with D unclear. The length of the CDR3 is 15 residues. V shed 2 bases and J shed 3 bases, with 11 bases lying between them. Germline V gene sequence: CDR1 SNHLY, CDR2 FYNNEI. DNA of the CDR3: TGTGCCAGCAGTGAAAACCGGGGATACAATCAGCCCCAGCATTTT. As protein: CASSENRGYNQPQHF.

This chain connects TRBV6-1 to TRBJ2-6; D might be TRBD2 (6 bases). The CDR3 covers 18 residues. The V gene's germline CDR1 is MNHNS and CDR2 SASEGT. Trimming took off 4 bases at V and 0 bases at J, with 16 bases between the two ends. The CDR3: CASSAFLLEGSGANVLTF. The DNA for the CDR3 is TGTGCCAGCAGTGCCTTCCTTCTGGAGGGCTCTGGGGCCAACGTCCTGACTTTC.

This chain joins TRBV9 and TRBJ2-7; D may be TRBD2 (5 bases). Trimming left V 0 bases short and J 3 bases short, with 7 bases between. Germline V gene sequence: CDR1 SGDLS, CDR2 YYNGEE. This CDR3 region has 13 residues. The CDR3 DNA follows: TGTGCCAGCAGCGTAGGGGAGCACTACGAGCAGTACTTC. Translation: CASSVGEHYEQYF. The whole variable domain, filled in from reference TRBV9 and TRBJ2-7, reads DSGVTQTPKHLITATGQRVTLRCSPRSGDLSVYWYQQSLDQGLQFLIQYYNGEERAKGNILERFSAQQFPDLHSELNLSSLELGDSALYFCASSVGEHYEQYFGPGTRLTVT.

J is TRBJ2-1 and V is TRBV11-2, with 9 bases matching TRBD2. V lost 4 bases and J lost 4; bases outside the gene matches: 5. Germline V CDR1 and CDR2: SGHAT, FQNNGV. This CDR3 is built from 15 residues. CDR3 DNA: TGTGCCAGCAGCTCCCTAGCGGGGACTTACAATGAGCAGTTCTTC. Its translation is CASSSLAGTYNEQFF.

There are a few counts of this clone. V usage is TRBV5-1 and J usage is TRBJ1-1; D is unresolved. The CDR3 covers 15 residues. V was shortened by 0 bases and J by 0 bases, with 9 bases between the two germline ends. From germline, CDR1 is SGHRS and CDR2 YFSETQ. The CDR3 region has the DNA TGCGCCAGCAGCTTGGGAGGAAGAGTGAACACTGAAGCTTTCTTT. Translation: CASSLGGRVNTEAFF.

This chain uses TRBV18 with TRBJ1-1; 10 bases are shared with TRBD1. The CDR3 sequence is 15 residues long. CDR1 KGHSH and CDR2 LQKENI come from the germline V gene. Trimming removed 6 bases from V and 3 bases from J; junction bases left unmatched: 7. Written as DNA, the CDR3 is TGTGCCAGCTCCCTCATGGACAGGGGGTACACTGAAGCTTTCTTT. Translated: CASSLMDRGYTEAFF.

This clone was detected only once. This chain joins TRBV10-3 and TRBJ1-1; D is uncertain. In germline, CDR1 is ENHRY, CDR2 SYGVKD. V was clipped by 7 bases and J by 11 bases, with 14 bases between them. This CDR3 is built from 11 residues. The CDR3 is CAIKDRREAFF. The CDR3 coding sequence is TGTGCCATCAAGGATAGAAGGGAGGCTTTCTTT.

This chain uses TRBV27 with TRBJ1-1, with D tentatively TRBD1 (5 bases). V was shortened by 1 base and J by 10 bases, with 13 bases between the two germline ends. The germline V gene encodes CDR1 MNHEY and CDR2 SMNVEV (reference sequence). This CDR3 comprises 13 residues. CDR3 nucleotides: TGTGCCAGCAGTTTATTCCGGGGGGGTGGAGCTTTCTTT. It yields the protein CASSLFRGGGAFF.

This sequence joins TRBV6-1 and TRBJ1-1; perhaps TRBD1 as D (6 bases). V lost 8 bases and J lost 3, with 19 bases in between. CDR3 length: 15 residues. Per germline, CDR1 MNHNS and CDR2 SASEGT. The CDR3 loop reads CASPPGGGSDTEAFF. The CDR3 DNA sequence: TGTGCCAGCCCCCCGGGCGGGGGCTCGGACACTGAAGCTTTCTTT.

This clone was counted once. The chain has TRBV7-9 and TRBJ1-5, with a possible D match to TRBD1 (5 bases). CDR1 is SEHNR, CDR2 FQNEAQ, per germline (reference sequence). Trimming removed 1 base from V and 12 bases from J, with 10 bases in between. The CDR3 consists of 12 residues. The CDR3 region has the DNA TGTGCCAGCAGCTTAGGGGGGGTCGTCCAGCATTTT. Protein sequence: CASSLGGVVQHF.